This T cell receptor (beta chain) derives from a study of cytomegalovirus exposure and HLA in healthy donors. Study results and limitations: Rarity marked most TCR sequences, yet some public TCRs occurred in many donors.

Generated by immunoSEQ multiplex PCR, the TCRdb table keeps only in-frame clones and is missing some. The sample contains roughly 75,000 clones, around 95% of which appear only once. The V end was cut by 0 bases, the J end by 0 bases, with 3 bases between. Germline CDR1 and CDR2: MNHNS and SASEGT. CDR3 length: 15 residues. This clone was observed a handful of times. Its antigen is as yet unknown. This TCR came from a man between 18 and 29 years old in good health and CMV-seropositive. Sequencing was performed on PBMCs. The chain joins TRBV6-1 to TRBJ2-6; D unclear. As DNA, the CDR3 is TGTGCCAGCAGTGAAGCCAGCTCTGGGGCCAACGTCCTGACTTTC. This encodes CASSEASSGANVLTF.